Included here is one T cell receptor beta chain sequence, with context. Antigen: not known. From 5'RACE with constant-segment primers came TCR alpha and TCR beta cDNA libraries that carried sample barcodes and UMIs. TCRdb independently ran MiXCR on the 5' RACE reads; one entry per CDR3 protein. The sample includes approximately 180,000 distinct CDR3 sequences, roughly 17% of them seen just once. This entry comes from a study of T-cell memory formation after mild COVID-19. CDR1 LGHNA and CDR2 YNFKEQ come from the germline V gene. The CDR3 is made up of 16 amino acids. The V gene end was trimmed by 4 bases and the J gene end by 1 base; junction bases not matched to a gene: 3. General study results and limits: Largely, contracting CD4+ clones fell within CM and EM, and contracting CD8+ clones within EMRA.

V and J are TRBV4-2 and TRBJ2-4; 11 nucleotides agree with TRBD2. The receptor was derived from an adult woman who had mild COVID-19 (a few samples of this study predate the infection). Cell type and time point are not known. The specimen sequenced was PBMCs or a T cell subset sorted from them (not recorded which). DNA of the CDR3: TGTGCCAGCAGCCTTACTAGCGGGAGTGCCAAAAACATTCAGTACTTC. It translates to CASSLTSGSAKNIQYF.